The present T cell receptor (beta chain) was sequenced within a study of cytomegalovirus exposure and HLA in healthy donors. CDR1 and CDR2 (germline): SGHDN, FVKESK. Trimming took 4 bases from V and 6 from J; bases not matched to a gene: 5. This CDR3 spans 13 amino acids. The PCR used 60 Vbeta and 13 Jbeta primers. Sequencing used immunoSEQ multiplex PCR; TCRdb keeps in-frame clones, though not all of them. The profile covers some 130,000 clones, with more than 80% appearing a single time and 6.7% taken by the ten largest. J is TRBJ2-7 and V is TRBV14; 8 bases are a match to TRBD1. This TCR came from a woman aged 25 to 45 in good health and CMV-seropositive. The sample consisted of PBMCs. As DNA, the CDR3 is TGTGCCAGCAGCCGGGGGACAGGTGGCGAGCAGTACTTC. This encodes CASSRGTGGEQYF.